This TCR beta chain appears in the sequencing data of a study of blood T cell repertoires in COVID-19. Study details: Acute and convalescent COVID-19 samples came from the United States, Italy and Spain. T cells, B-cell-depleted T cells, or PBMCs provided the cDNA or gDNA that served as material.

Under the authors' procedure: It was from reference gene primer amplification that nucleated cell counts were estimated. The repertoire was sequenced with immunoSEQ multiplex PCR; TCRdb's copy has only in-frame clones and lacks some. V and J calls and clone size are copied from that table; D and trimming were computed from the DNA. The data show 250,000 to 300,000 clones, approximately 83% seen once. This receptor was taken from a woman aged 70-85 years with acute or convalescent COVID-19. The sequenced sample consisted of peripheral blood.

Written as DNA, the CDR3 is TGTGCCAGCAGCCAAGACAGGGCCTCCTACGAGCAGTACTTC. Translated: CASSQDRASYEQYF. The chain is built from TRBV4-2 and TRBJ2-7; tentative D call: TRBD1 (5 bases). This CDR3 contains 14 residues. Deletions cut 0 bases from V and 0 bases from J, with 6 bases between. CDR1 and CDR2 from the germline V gene are LGHNA and YNFKEQ.